The entry below gives a single T cell receptor (beta chain) sequence along with its context. Its cognate antigen is unknown. The data originate from a study of T cell responses to AZD1222 COVID-19 vaccine. Across the whole study: Second-dose groups at about 4 or about 12 weeks were pooled. Study observations and caveats: Donor demographics were predominantly white British with a female majority; clonal diversity may be underestimated. Only six individuals given AZD1222 were seropositive at baseline.

TCRdb's table, derived via immunoSEQ multiplex PCR, lists solely in-frame clones and lacks some. The data hold 150,000 to 200,000 clones, with roughly 92% observed a single time. CDR1 SGDLS and CDR2 YYNGEE come from the germline V gene. The CDR3 length is 14 residues. V lost 0 bases and J 7 bases, leaving 10 bases between the germline ends. This specimen consisted of peripheral blood, obtained on day 0 of AZD1222 vaccination. This TCR was sampled from an adult in good health. The chain combines TRBV9 with TRBJ1-4; D remains unclear. CDR3 nucleotides: TGTGCCAGCAGCGTAGGGGAGTTCTCTGAAAAACTGTTTTTT. It codes for CASSVGEFSEKLFF.